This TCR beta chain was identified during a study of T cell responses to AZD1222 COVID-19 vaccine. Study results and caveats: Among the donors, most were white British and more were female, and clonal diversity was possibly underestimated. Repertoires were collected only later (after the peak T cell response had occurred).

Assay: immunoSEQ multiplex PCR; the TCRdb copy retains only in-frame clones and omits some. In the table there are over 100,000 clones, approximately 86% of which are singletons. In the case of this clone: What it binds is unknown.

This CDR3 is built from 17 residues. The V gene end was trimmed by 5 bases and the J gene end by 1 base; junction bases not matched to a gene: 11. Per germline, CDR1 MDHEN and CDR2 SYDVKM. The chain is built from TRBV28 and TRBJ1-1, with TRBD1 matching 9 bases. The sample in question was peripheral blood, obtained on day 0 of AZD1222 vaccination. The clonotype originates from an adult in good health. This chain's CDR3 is CASSPWTGAPKNTEAFF. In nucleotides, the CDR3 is TGTGCCAGCAGTCCCTGGACAGGGGCCCCGAAGAACACTGAAGCTTTCTTT. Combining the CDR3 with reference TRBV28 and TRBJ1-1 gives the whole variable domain DVKVTQSSRYLVKRTGEKVFLECVQDMDHENMFWYRQDPGLGLRLIYFSYDVKMKEKGDIPEGYSVSREKKERFSLILESASTNQTSMYLCASSPWTGAPKNTEAFFGQGTRLTVV.